The TCR beta chain described here comes from a study of blood T cells in healthy people across ages. This CDR3 is built from 15 residues. CDR1 and CDR2 (germline): SGHTA, FQGTGA. Trimming at V came to 5 bases and at J to 8 bases, leaving 8 bases not matched to a gene. Primers used in a second PCR of roughly 6 to 12 cycles were a sample-barcoded 5' primer and a J-beta primer mix. MiXCR, applied by TCRdb to the 5' RACE reads, yields one record per CDR3 protein. The sample lists about 930,000 distinct CDR3 sequences, 25% to 35% occurring once. This clonotype has at least ten counts. These data were also reused for a study on T cells of mothers and their children. As reported in that work: Three healthy Caucasian mothers and their six children donated. It was related mother-child pairs that showed slightly higher overlap than unrelated pairs, without reaching significance.

The chain has TRBV7-3 and TRBJ2-1; 11 nucleotides align to TRBD2. This sequence originates from a woman between 40 and 50 years old in good health. Sequenced sample: blood. Written as DNA, the CDR3 is TGTGCCAGCAGCATGGGACTAGCGGTATTGGATGAGCAGTTCTTC. It encodes CASSMGLAVLDEQFF.